The 28 T cell receptor beta chains below come from one sample, sequenced in a study of cytomegalovirus exposure and HLA in healthy donors. PCR used 60 Vbeta primers and 13 Jbeta primers. Method: immunoSEQ multiplex PCR; TCRdb's copy keeps in-frame clones and lacks some. This table holds over 80,000 clones, over 60% found once. The sequencing sample was made of PBMCs. The receptors were gathered from a man in his 60s in good health and CMV-seropositive.

This sequence joins TRBV28 and TRBJ2-7; 10 bases agree with TRBD1. With 6 bases clipped from V and 4 bases from J, the junction kept 9 bases outside the gene matches. The CDR3 consists of 15 residues. CDR1 is MDHEN, CDR2 SYDVKM, per germline. The CDR3 DNA reads TGTGCCAGCAGCGAGACAGGGGGCTACCTATACGAGCAGTACTTC. The encoded protein is CASSETGGYLYEQYF.

Of note for this clone: The junction differs from germline at one of its ends, possibly a read error. This chain links TRBV7-9 with TRBJ2-5, with D perhaps TRBD1 (6 bases). In germline, CDR1 is SEHNR, CDR2 FQNEAQ (reference sequence). The CDR3 covers 14 residues. CDR3 in DNA: TGTTCCAGCAGCTCACGGGACAAGGGCCAGACCCAGTACTTC. Translating gives CSSSSRDKGQTQYF. Combining the CDR3 with reference TRBV7-9 and TRBJ2-5 gives the whole variable domain DTGVSQNPRHKITKRGQNVTFRCDPISEHNRLYWYRQTLGQGPEFLTYFQNEAQLEKSRLLSDRFSAERPKGSFSTLEIQRTEQGDSAMYLCSSSSRDKGQTQYFGPGTRLLVL.

The rearrangement links TRBV28 to TRBJ2-7; 15 nucleotides agree with TRBD2. V gave up 3 bases and J gave up 2 bases; unmatched junction bases: 8. In germline, CDR1 is MDHEN, CDR2 SYDVKM. This CDR3 is 18 amino acids long. The CDR3 region has the DNA TGTGCCAGCAGTTTCCTCGGACTAGCGGGGGGGGGCCCCTACGAGCAGTACTTC. Protein: CASSFLGLAGGGPYEQYF.

The chain recombines TRBV27 with TRBJ2-1; TRBD1 matches 7 bases. Germline V gene data show CDR1 as MNHEY and CDR2 as SMNVEV (reference sequence). The V gene end was trimmed by 2 bases and the J gene end by 4 bases; junction bases not matched to a gene: 2. This CDR3 is built from 14 residues. The CDR3 DNA is TGTGCCAGCAGTTTAGGGACAGCTTACAATGAGCAGTTCTTC. The encoded protein is CASSLGTAYNEQFF.

This chain uses TRBV14 with TRBJ2-7; possibly TRBD2 for D (6 bases). Trimming removed 6 bases from V and 2 bases from J, with 17 bases in between. The germline CDR1 and CDR2 sequences are SGHDN and FVKESK. The CDR3 spans 15 residues. CDR3 nucleotide sequence: TGTGCCAGCAGGGCAACGCCGGGACTTACCTACGAGCAGTACTTC. Translating it yields CASRATPGLTYEQYF.

The V gene is TRBV4-3, the J gene TRBJ1-3, with 7 bases fitting TRBD1. Germline-derived CDR1 and CDR2 are LGHNA and YSLEER. The V segment lost 0 bases and the J segment 7 bases; nucleotides outside the gene matches: 6. The CDR3 sequence is 15 residues long. Here the CDR3 DNA reads TGCGCCAGCAGCCAAGATCAGGAGGGGGCGAACACCATATATTTT. Encoded protein: CASSQDQEGANTIYF.

This CDR3 reads CSVDGQTSEQYF. CDR3 nucleotides: TGCAGCGTTGATGGACAGACGTCCGAGCAGTACTTC. The chain combines TRBV29-1 with TRBJ2-7; maybe TRBD1 (6 bases). V lost 3 bases and J lost 6, with 12 bases in between. This CDR3 comprises 12 residues. CDR1 is SQVTM and CDR2 is ANQGSEA in the germline V gene.

The chain uses TRBV29-1 and TRBJ2-3; unclear D gene. The germline V and J ends were trimmed by 7 bases and 2 bases, with 13 bases remaining between them. Germline V gene data show CDR1 as SQVTM and CDR2 as ANQGSEA. There are 13 residues in the CDR3. The DNA of the CDR3 is TGCAGCGCCGTCCCCGAGGACACAGATACGCAGTATTTT. This gives the protein CSAVPEDTDTQYF.

V and J are TRBV27 and TRBJ2-7, with TRBD1 matching over 10 bases. Germline V gives CDR1 MNHEY, CDR2 SMNVEV (reference sequence). CDR3 length: 18 amino acids. V shed 5 bases, J shed 0 bases, and the junction held 13 bases outside the gene matches. The DNA of the CDR3 is TGTGCCAGCAGTCGCGCCTGGACAGGGGGGATCAGCTCCTACGAGCAGTACTTC. Protein product: CASSRAWTGGISSYEQYF.

This chain connects TRBV21-1 to TRBJ1-5; TRBD1 is the table's D call, not checked against the DNA. TRBV21-1 corresponds to a pseudogene. The CDR3 is 16 amino acids. The CDR3 reads CASSKDRGPGYQPQHF. The CDR3, as DNA: TGTGCCAGCAGCAAGGACAGGGGGCCAGGCTATCAGCCCCAGCATTTT.

V usage is TRBV11-2 and J usage is TRBJ2-7, with D unresolved. Trimming shortened V by 5 bases and J by 0 bases, and 14 bases separated the two germline ends. Germline CDR1 reads SGHAT; CDR2 reads FQNNGV. The CDR3 is 15 amino acids. CDR3 region: CASSPDTLSSYEQYF. The CDR3, as DNA: TGTGCCAGCAGCCCCGACACCCTGAGCTCCTACGAGCAGTACTTC. Combining the CDR3 with reference TRBV11-2 and TRBJ2-7 gives the whole variable domain EAGVAQSPRYKIIEKRQSVAFWCNPISGHATLYWYQQILGQGPKLLIQFQNNGVVDDSQLPKDRFSAERLKGVDSTLKIQPAKLEDSAVYLCASSPDTLSSYEQYFGPGTRLTVT.

This rearrangement joins TRBV5-4 to TRBJ2-3; D is ambiguous. The germline V gene has CDR1 SGHNT and CDR2 YYREEE (reference sequence). The V and J ends lost 9 bases and 1 base respectively, with 12 bases between them. The CDR3 spans 13 residues. The CDR3 nucleotides read TGTGCCATCTACAGCCAAGGCACAGATACGCAGTATTTT. This sequence encodes CAIYSQGTDTQYF.

The V and J genes are TRBV19 and TRBJ2-2; D may be TRBD1 (5 bases). Germline V gives CDR1 LNHDA, CDR2 SQIVND (reference sequence). CDR3 size: 15 residues. V was shortened by 5 bases and J by 8 bases, with 18 bases between the two germline ends. The CDR3 nucleotides read TGTGCCAGTAGTCTCCTACCGATGACAGCTGGGGAGCTGTTTTTT. As protein: CASSLLPMTAGELFF.

This clone has a handful of counts. This chain connects TRBV7-3 to TRBJ1-5, with unresolved D. The CDR3 is made up of 13 amino acids. The V gene lost 1 base and the J gene lost 6 bases, with 7 bases spanning the gap. CDR1 and CDR2 from the germline V gene are SGHTA and FQGTGA. CDR3 protein: CASSLSPGQPQHF. CDR3 coding DNA: TGTGCCAGCAGCTTAAGTCCGGGTCAGCCCCAGCATTTT. Full variable domain (missing parts from reference TRBV7-3 and TRBJ1-5): GAGVSQTPSNKVTEKGKYVELRCDPISGHTALYWYRQSLGQGPEFLIYFQGTGAADDSGLPNDRFFAVRPEGSVSTLKIQRTERGDSAVYLCASSLSPGQPQHFGDGTRLSIL.

This chain joins TRBV7-6 and TRBJ2-7, with 8 bases lining up with TRBD2. This CDR3 spans 15 amino acids. V trimming: 4 bases; J trimming: 0 bases; junction bases outside the gene matches: 5. Germline values: CDR1 SGHVS, CDR2 FNYEAQ. The CDR3 region is CASSSLAGSSYEQYF. The CDR3 nucleotides are TGTGCCAGCAGCTCCTTAGCGGGAAGCTCCTACGAGCAGTACTTC.

The chain is built from TRBV4-3 and TRBJ1-2; 12 nucleotides align to TRBD1. The germline gives CDR1 LGHNA, CDR2 YSLEER. The CDR3 loop spans 17 amino acids. Trimming took 1 base from V and 7 from J; bases not matched to a gene: 10. CDR3 DNA: TGCGCCAGCAGCCAAGGGGGGACAGGGGGCTCGGATGGTGGCTACACCTTC. Translating gives CASSQGGTGGSDGGYTF.

The DNA of the CDR3 is TGCGCCAGCAGCCATGGCCCAGGCCTAGCGGCTTACGAGCAGTACTTC. Translated, it gives CASSHGPGLAAYEQYF. V and J are TRBV4-1 and TRBJ2-7; TRBD2 aligns across 7 bases. The CDR3 is 16 amino acids. Germline CDR1 reads MGHRA; CDR2 reads YSYEKL. V trimming: 3 bases; J trimming: 4 bases; junction bases outside the gene matches: 12.

The chain joins TRBV7-9 to TRBJ1-2; TRBD1 matches at 10 bases. Germline CDR1 is SEHNR and CDR2 is FQNEAQ (reference sequence). The CDR3 covers 15 residues. With 6 bases clipped from V and 7 bases from J, the junction kept 11 bases outside the gene matches. CDR3 DNA: TGTGCCAGCAGTTCGTCCGGGACAGGGGTCTCTGGCTACACCTTC. It is translated as CASSSSGTGVSGYTF.

Here the CDR3 reads CASSLTSREGQYF. The DNA for the CDR3 is TGTGCCAGCAGTTTAACCTCAAGAGAGGGCCAGTACTTC. The chain joins TRBV7-9 to TRBJ2-5; D possibly corresponds to TRBD2 (5 bases). In germline, CDR1 is SEHNR, CDR2 FQNEAQ (reference sequence). This CDR3 has 13 amino acids. Trimming pared 6 bases from V and 10 bases from J, leaving 18 bases between. Combining the CDR3 with reference TRBV7-9 and TRBJ2-5 gives the whole variable domain DTGVSQNPRHKITKRGQNVTFRCDPISEHNRLYWYRQTLGQGPEFLTYFQNEAQLEKSRLLSDRFSAERPKGSFSTLEIQRTEQGDSAMYLCASSLTSREGQYFGPGTRLLVL.

The chain employs TRBV28 and TRBJ2-7, with 13 positions matching TRBD2. Germline trimming cut 6 bases from V and 0 bases from J; bases unmatched to any gene: 8. The CDR3 is 17 residues long. Germline CDR1 reads MDHEN; CDR2 reads SYDVKM. Here the CDR3 reads CASSMTSGGFSSYEQYF. The CDR3 DNA sequence: TGTGCCAGCAGCATGACTAGCGGGGGGTTTAGCTCCTACGAGCAGTACTTC.

The rearrangement uses TRBV19 and TRBJ2-5, with D perhaps TRBD2 (5 bases). CDR1 LNHDA and CDR2 SQIVND come from the germline V gene (reference sequence). Trimming took off 7 bases at V and 1 base at J, with 10 bases between the two ends. CDR3 length: 13 residues. The CDR3 spells CASTRTGQETQYF. The CDR3, as DNA: TGTGCCAGTACCCGGACTGGCCAAGAGACCCAGTACTTC.

J is TRBJ1-2 and V is TRBV28; TRBD1 matches at 9 bases. There are 14 residues in the CDR3. Looked up from germline, CDR1 is MDHEN and CDR2 is SYDVKM. Unmatched junction bases numbered 8, after V lost 9 bases and J lost 3 bases. The DNA for the CDR3 is TGTGCCAGTAGGAGGACAGGGGCCTACTATGGCTACACCTTC. Translated, it gives CASRRTGAYYGYTF.

This clone has a handful of counts. This rearrangement joins TRBV7-2 to TRBJ1-6; TRBD1 matches 7 bases. This CDR3 comprises 14 residues. Germline trimming cut 5 bases from V and 10 bases from J; bases unmatched to any gene: 8. CDR1 and CDR2 from the germline V gene are SGHTA and FQGNSA. CDR3 in amino acids: CASSKQGQGSPLHF. The CDR3 region has the DNA TGTGCCAGCAGCAAACAGGGGCAGGGCTCACCCCTCCACTTT.

The chain uses TRBV4-1 and TRBJ2-2; tentatively, D is TRBD1 (6 bases). This CDR3 contains 15 residues. The germline V and J ends were trimmed by 1 base and 4 bases, with 10 bases remaining between them. Germline values: CDR1 MGHRA, CDR2 YSYEKL. The CDR3 nucleotides are TGCGCCAGCAGCCAAGCGACAGGAATCACCGGGGAGCTGTTTTTT. As protein: CASSQATGITGELFF.

The chain joins TRBV7-3 to TRBJ2-3; 7 positions match TRBD1. Trimming cost V 5 bases and J 0 bases; bases outside gene matches: 5. CDR3 size: 15 residues. Germline V gene data show CDR1 as SGHTA and CDR2 as FQGTGA. The chain's CDR3 is CASSVTGISTDTQYF. CDR3 nucleotides: TGTGCCAGCAGCGTGACAGGGATTAGCACAGATACGCAGTATTTT.

There are many counts of this clone. The V and J genes are TRBV5-5 and TRBJ1-2; 10 bases are a match to TRBD1. The CDR3 length is 14 residues. Per the germline V gene, CDR1 is SGHKS and CDR2 is YYEKEE (reference sequence). The V gene end was trimmed by 0 bases and the J gene end by 4 bases; junction bases not matched to a gene: 0. Here the CDR3 reads CASSLGDRGYGYTF. The CDR3 nucleotides read TGTGCCAGCAGCTTGGGGGACAGGGGCTATGGCTACACCTTC. The variable domain in full, completed from reference TRBV5-5 and TRBJ1-2, reads DAGVTQSPTHLIKTRGQQVTLRCSPISGHKSVSWYQQVLGQGPQFIFQYYEKEERGRGNFPDRFSARQFPNYSSELNVNALLLGDSALYLCASSLGDRGYGYTFGSGTRLTVV.

J is TRBJ2-3 and V is TRBV2; the match to TRBD2 covers 10 bases. After removal of 6 bases from V and 5 bases from J, the junction contained 5 bases not matched to a gene. The CDR3 loop spans 14 amino acids. CDR1 SNHLY and CDR2 FYNNEI come from the germline V gene. The CDR3 loop reads CASRGAGGRDTQYF. CDR3 DNA: TGTGCCAGCAGGGGAGCGGGGGGGCGAGATACGCAGTATTTT.

The gene calls are TRBV7-6 and TRBJ2-7; D call uncertain. Germline V gene sequence: CDR1 SGHVS, CDR2 FNYEAQ. Trimming stripped 5 bases from V and 5 bases from J, with 13 bases between. The CDR3 consists of 13 residues. CDR3 loop: CASSPTLGNEQYF. CDR3 DNA: TGTGCCAGCAGCCCTACCCTGGGCAACGAGCAGTACTTC.